One and the same sample provided the 7 T cell receptor beta chains below, sequenced in a study (dated by TCRdb to 2013 to 2014). This sample was sequenced with an Illumina Genome Analyzer IIx. TCRdb trimmed the raw reads at Q25, called clones with MiXCR and kept productive beta chains. Rows merge per CDR3 protein into single entries with the most common DNA and genes. This sample has 6,500 to 7,500 distinct CDR3 sequences in its table, and roughly 32% of those were observed once. The ten most abundant clones make up about a fifth of the sample. The sequencing sample was made of blood. The source of these receptors is a human donor.

The sample holds many counts of this clonotype. V gene TRBV7-9 combines with J gene TRBJ1-2; D call uncertain. This CDR3 is built from 13 residues. CDR1 SEHNR and CDR2 FQNEAQ come from the germline V gene (reference sequence). Deletions cut 10 bases from V and 2 bases from J, with 14 bases between. The CDR3: CATLGRRNYGYTF. CDR3 nucleotides: TGTGCCACCCTAGGGAGAAGAAACTATGGCTACACCTTC.

The rearrangement links TRBV20-1 to TRBJ2-7; tentatively, D is TRBD2 (6 bases). The germline V and J ends were trimmed by 3 bases and 0 bases, with 18 bases remaining between them. This CDR3 contains 16 residues. CDR1 is DFQATT, CDR2 SNEGSKA, per germline (reference sequence). CDR3 sequence reads: CSASGGAPPCSYEQYF. The CDR3 DNA reads TGCAGTGCTAGCGGGGGTGCACCTCCGTGCTCCTACGAGCAGTACTTC.

CDR3 residues: CSVEKRDPGEKLFF. DNA for the CDR3: TGCAGCGTTGAGAAGCGGGACCCGGGAGAAAAACTGTTTTTT. This chain joins TRBV29-1 and TRBJ1-4; maybe TRBD1 (5 bases). The CDR3 is 14 amino acids. The germline V gene encodes CDR1 SQVTM and CDR2 ANQGSEA. V gave up 3 bases and J gave up 8 bases, with 16 bases separating them.

The chain recombines TRBV29-1 with TRBJ2-5; tentatively, D is TRBD2 (6 bases). This CDR3 is built from 13 residues. V was shortened by 8 bases and J by 5 bases, with 18 bases between the two germline ends. Germline CDR1 and CDR2: SQVTM and ANQGSEA. The CDR3 is CSQYTSKLETQYF. The CDR3 DNA is TGCAGCCAGTACACTAGCAAGTTGGAGACCCAGTACTTC.

Many counts were recorded for this clonotype. The V gene is TRBV4-2, the J gene TRBJ2-3; 16 nucleotides match TRBD2. The V gene end was trimmed by 4 bases and the J gene end by 1 base; junction bases not matched to a gene: 11. CDR1 and CDR2 (germline): LGHNA, YNFKEQ. This CDR3 is built from 20 residues. The chain's CDR3 is CASSLLLSGTSGRGTDTQYF. The CDR3 region has the DNA TGTGCCAGCAGCCTTCTCCTCTCCGGGACTAGCGGGAGGGGCACAGATACGCAGTATTTT.

Note on this clonotype: This may come from a read error, since a much larger clone is one base off. This chain links TRBV4-2 with TRBJ1-1; D is unresolved. The CDR3 is 14 amino acids. V was pared by 1 base and J by 3 bases, with 9 bases between. Germline-derived CDR1 and CDR2 are LGHNA and YNFKEQ. The CDR3 loop reads CASSQGGRDTEAFF. CDR3 bases: TGTGCCAGCAGCCAAGGCGGGCGGGACACTGAAGCTTTCTTT.

Sample share makes this clonotype medium-sized (0.01 to 0.1%). This chain connects TRBV6-5 to TRBJ1-2; 7 positions match TRBD1. V was clipped by 1 base and J by 6 bases; unmatched bases: 5. The CDR3 loop spans 14 amino acids. Germline V gene lookup returns CDR1 MNHEY and CDR2 SVGAGI. CDR3 in DNA: TGTGCCAGCAGTTACTTAGACAGGGCCAATGGCTACACCTTC. It yields the protein CASSYLDRANGYTF.